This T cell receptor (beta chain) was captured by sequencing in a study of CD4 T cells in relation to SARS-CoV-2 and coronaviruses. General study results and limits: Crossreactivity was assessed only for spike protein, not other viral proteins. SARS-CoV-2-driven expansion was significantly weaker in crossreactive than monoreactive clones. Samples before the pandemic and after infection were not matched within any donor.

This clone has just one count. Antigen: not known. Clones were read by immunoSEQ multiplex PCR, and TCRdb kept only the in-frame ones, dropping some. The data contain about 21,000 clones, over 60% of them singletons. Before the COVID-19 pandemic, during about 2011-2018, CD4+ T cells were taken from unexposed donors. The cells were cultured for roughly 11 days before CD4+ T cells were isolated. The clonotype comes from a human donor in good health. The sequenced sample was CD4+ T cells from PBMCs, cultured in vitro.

The CDR3 is CASREGDRWSSYEQYF. Here the CDR3 DNA reads TGTGCCAGCAGGGAGGGTGACAGGTGGAGCTCCTACGAGCAGTACTTC. This chain uses TRBV27 with TRBJ2-7, with D perhaps TRBD1 or TRBD2 (6 bases each). The ends were cut back, 6 bases at V and 0 bases at J, with 18 bases in the middle. CDR1 and CDR2 (germline): MNHEY, SMNVEV (reference sequence). The CDR3 runs to 16 residues.